This entry describes one TCR beta chain. Antigen specificity is unknown. Per sample, 450 to 600 ng of bulk tumor genomic DNA was the template used. Every primary tumor yielded several biopsies, spaced far apart, that were taken during surgery. Curative surgical treatment was performed in patients who had newly diagnosed, untreated non-small cell lung cancer. Newly diagnosed non-small cell lung cancer patients undergoing curative-intent surgery served as donors. V shed 4 bases, J shed 6 bases, and the junction held 9 bases outside the gene matches. CDR3 length: 15 amino acids. In germline, CDR1 is SGHRS, CDR2 YFSETQ. It was a multiplex PCR that amplified TCR beta CDR3, with 32 V and 13 J primers. One entry per CDR3 protein, called by TCRdb with MiXCR from the multiplex PCR reads. The data hold approximately 9,700 distinct CDR3 sequences, with less than 30% observed a single time. This entry belongs to a study of immune heterogeneity within non-small cell lung tumors.

Study-level points and caveats: Alongside site-unique high-frequency clones, identical dominant CDR3 beta clonotypes recurred across tumor sites within a patient.

Material: lung tumor tissue. V gene TRBV5-1 combines with J gene TRBJ2-7, with 11 bases matching TRBD2. The clonotype comes from a woman between 45 and 60 years old with non-small cell lung cancer. CDR3 sequence (DNA): TGCGCCAGCAGCCCTCCGACTAGCGGGATCCCCGAGCAGTACTTC. Encoded protein: CASSPPTSGIPEQYF.